The clone carrying this T cell receptor (beta chain) appeared a few times. Its antigen remains unknown. The beta constant-region primer was an equimolar mix of two oligonucleotides covering TRBC1 and TRBC2. Four rounds of PCR amplified the ligated cDNA using nested alpha and beta constant-region primers plus SP2. TCRdb reanalysed the UMI-ligation and nested PCR reads using MiXCR and keeps one entry per CDR3 protein. The sample consists of roughly 92,000 distinct CDR3 sequences, 10% to 12% of them appearing once. With V trimmed by 3 bases and J by 1 base, 6 bases remained unmatched. CDR1 is LNHDA, CDR2 SQIVND, per germline (reference sequence). This CDR3 is built from 15 residues. The data belong to a study of naive and memory T cell subsets. Whole-study results and caveats: A few larger clonotypes appeared in naive repertoires, especially CD8, possibly memory cells re-expressing CD45RA.

Cells stained for CD3, CD4, CD8, CD45RA and CD27 were sorted into four subsets. Material for sequencing was naive CD4+ T cells from blood. The V gene is TRBV19, the J gene TRBJ2-7; TRBD1 aligns across 7 bases. This clonotype was obtained from a human donor in good health. CDR3: CASSIRPGQSYEQYF. In nucleotides, the CDR3 is TGTGCCAGTAGTATTCGCCCGGGACAGTCCTACGAGCAGTACTTC.